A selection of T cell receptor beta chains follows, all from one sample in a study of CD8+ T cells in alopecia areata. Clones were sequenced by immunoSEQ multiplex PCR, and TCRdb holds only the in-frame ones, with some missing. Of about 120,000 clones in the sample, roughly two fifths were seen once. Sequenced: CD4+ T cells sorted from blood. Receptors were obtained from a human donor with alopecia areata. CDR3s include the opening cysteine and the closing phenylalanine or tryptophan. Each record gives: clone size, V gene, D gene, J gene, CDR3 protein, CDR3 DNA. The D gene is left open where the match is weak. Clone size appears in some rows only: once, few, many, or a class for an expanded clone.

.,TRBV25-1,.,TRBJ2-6,CASSGTSGANVLTF,TGTGCCAGCAGTGGCACCTCTGGGGCCAACGTCCTGACTTTC
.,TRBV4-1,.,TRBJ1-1,CASSQAWDMNTEAFF,TGCGCCAGCAGCCAAGCATGGGATATGAACACTGAAGCTTTCTTT
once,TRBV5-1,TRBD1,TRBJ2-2,CASSRQGAANTGELFF,TGCGCCAGCAGTCGGCAGGGGGCCGCTAACACCGGGGAGCTGTTTTTT
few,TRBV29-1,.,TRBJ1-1,CSVYRTVNTEAFF,TGCAGCGTGTACCGGACAGTGAACACTGAAGCTTTCTTT
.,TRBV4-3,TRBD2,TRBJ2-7,CASSQGSGGKQYF,TGCGCCAGCAGCCAAGGGTCCGGGGGGAAGCAGTACTTC
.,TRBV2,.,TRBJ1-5,CASSGQGGNQPQHF,TGTGCCAGCAGTGGTCAGGGCGGCAATCAGCCCCAGCATTTT
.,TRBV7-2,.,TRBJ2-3,CASSRNVEGGRDTQYF,TGTGCCAGCAGCCGCAACGTAGAGGGCGGTAGAGATACGCAGTATTTT
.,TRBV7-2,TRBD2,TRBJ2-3,CASSQAGGKVNTQYF,TGTGCCAGCAGCCAAGCGGGAGGGAAGGTGAATACGCAGTATTTT
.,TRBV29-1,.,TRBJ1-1,CSVGSQDRSQTFF,TGCAGCGTCGGATCGCAGGATCGTAGTCAAACTTTCTTT
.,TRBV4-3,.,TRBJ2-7,CASSQDWATYEQYF,TGCGCCAGCAGCCAAGATTGGGCTACCTACGAGCAGTACTTC
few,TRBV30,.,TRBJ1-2,CAWKPSPAGDGYTF,TGTGCCTGGAAACCCTCCCCGGCGGGGGATGGCTACACCTTC
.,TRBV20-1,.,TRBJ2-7,CSAKGPYEQYF,TGCAGTGCTAAGGGACCCTACGAGCAGTACTTC
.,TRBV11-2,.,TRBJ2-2,CASSLSYSYTGELFF,TGTGCCAGCAGCTTATCTTACTCGTACACCGGGGAGCTGTTTTTT
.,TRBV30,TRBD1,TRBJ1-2,CAWSGTGGGYTF,TGTGCCTGGAGTGGGACAGGGGGTGGCTACACCTTC
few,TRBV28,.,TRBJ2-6,CATNNRVLGANVLTF,TGTGCCACTAACAACAGGGTCTTAGGGGCCAACGTCCTGACTTTC
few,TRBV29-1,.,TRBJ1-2,CSVEAQGVGYTF,TGCAGCGTTGAAGCACAGGGTGTTGGCTACACCTTC
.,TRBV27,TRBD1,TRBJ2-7,CASSSLGTGGRYEQYF,TGTGCCAGCAGTTCTCTAGGGACAGGGGGCAGGTACGAGCAGTACTTC
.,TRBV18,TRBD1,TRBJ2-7,CASSPGFGQASYEQYF,TGTGCCAGCTCACCCGGCTTCGGACAGGCCTCCTACGAGCAGTACTTC
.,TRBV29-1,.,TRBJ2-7,CSARSPGTDPYEQYF,TGCAGCGCCCGATCTCCAGGGACGGACCCCTACGAGCAGTACTTC
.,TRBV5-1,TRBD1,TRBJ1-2,CASSLGAGGDNYGYTF,TGCGCCAGCAGCTTGGGGGCAGGGGGCGACAACTATGGCTACACCTTC
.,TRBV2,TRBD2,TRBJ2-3,CASSRTSGTDTQYF,TGTGCCAGCAGTCGGACTAGCGGCACAGATACGCAGTATTTT
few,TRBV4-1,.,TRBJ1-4,CASSLLSYDEKLFF,TGCGCCAGCAGCCTTCTGAGTTACGATGAAAAACTGTTTTTT
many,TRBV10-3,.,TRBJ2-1,CAISAQGNWFF,TGTGCCATCAGTGCCCAGGGGAACTGGTTCTTC
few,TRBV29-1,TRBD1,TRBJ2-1,CSVGTAYNEQFF,TGCAGCGTCGGGACAGCCTACAATGAGCAGTTCTTC
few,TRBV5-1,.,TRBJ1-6,CASQEQGNNSPLHF,TGCGCCAGCCAAGAGCAGGGGAATAATTCACCCCTCCACTTT
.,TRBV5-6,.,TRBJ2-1,CASSLLTGYLDNEQFF,TGTGCCAGCAGCTTGCTCACAGGATACTTAGATAATGAGCAGTTCTTC
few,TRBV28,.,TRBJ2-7,CASSTGIYEQYF,TGTGCCAGCAGTACGGGCATCTACGAGCAGTACTTC
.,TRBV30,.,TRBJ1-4,CAWSSQRNEKLFF,TGTGCCTGGAGTTCTCAGCGTAATGAAAAACTGTTTTTT
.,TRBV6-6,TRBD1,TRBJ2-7,CASSSRTGSSYEQYF,TGTGCCAGCAGTTCCAGGACAGGGAGCTCCTACGAGCAGTACTTC
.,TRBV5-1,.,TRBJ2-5,CASSFTTATPETQYF,TGCGCCAGCAGCTTCACGACAGCAACCCCAGAGACCCAGTACTTC
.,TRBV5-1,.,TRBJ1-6,CASSSAGHSFNSPLHF,TGCGCCAGCAGCTCCGCCGGACATTCCTTTAATTCACCCCTCCACTTT
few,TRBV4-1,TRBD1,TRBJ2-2,CASSQPPTGGVKTGELFF,TGCGCCAGCAGCCAACCTCCGACAGGGGGCGTAAAGACCGGGGAGCTGTTTTTT
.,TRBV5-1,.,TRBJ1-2,CASSFSGGYTF,TGCGCCAGCAGCTTCAGCGGAGGCTACACCTTC
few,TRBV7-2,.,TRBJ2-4,CASSRYLAKNIQYF,TGTGCCAGCAGCCGTTATTTAGCCAAAAACATTCAGTACTTC
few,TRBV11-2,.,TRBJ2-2,CASSYLTGRAGELFF,TGTGCCAGCAGCTACCTCACAGGGAGGGCCGGGGAGCTGTTTTTT
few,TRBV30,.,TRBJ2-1,CAWSRGPSSYNEQFF,TGTGCCTGGAGTAGGGGTCCCAGCTCCTACAATGAGCAGTTCTTC
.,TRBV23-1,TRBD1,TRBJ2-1,CASKGDRGGNEQFF,TGCGCCAGCAAGGGGGACAGGGGGGGCAATGAGCAGTTCTTC
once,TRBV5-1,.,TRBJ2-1,CASSLQNNEQFF,TGCGCCAGCAGCTTGCAGAACAATGAGCAGTTCTTC
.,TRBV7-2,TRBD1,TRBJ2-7,CASSFGQGAREQYF,TGTGCCAGCAGCTTTGGGCAGGGGGCGCGAGAGCAGTACTTC
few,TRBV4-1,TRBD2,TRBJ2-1,CASSQEASGVSYNEQFF,TGCGCCAGCAGCCAAGAGGCTAGCGGGGTCTCCTACAATGAGCAGTTCTTC
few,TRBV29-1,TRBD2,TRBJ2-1,CSALSGSSYNEQFF,TGCAGCGCCCTTAGCGGGAGCTCCTACAATGAGCAGTTCTTC
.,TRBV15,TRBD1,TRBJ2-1,CATKGGPGGIDEQFF,TGTGCCACCAAAGGTGGGCCAGGGGGCATAGATGAGCAGTTCTTC
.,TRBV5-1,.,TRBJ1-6,CASSLEQINSPLHF,TGCGCCAGCAGCTTGGAACAGATTAATTCACCCCTCCACTTT
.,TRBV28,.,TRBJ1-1,CASSLGGSAAFF,TGTGCCAGCAGTTTAGGGGGGTCGGCAGCTTTCTTT
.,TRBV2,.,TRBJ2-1,CASSSANEQFF,TGTGCCAGCAGTAGCGCCAATGAGCAGTTCTTC
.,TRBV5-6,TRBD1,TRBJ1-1,CASSSDRDTEAFF,TGTGCCAGCAGCTCCGACAGGGACACTGAAGCTTTCTTT
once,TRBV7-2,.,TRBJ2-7,CASSLYGYEQYF,TGTGCCAGCAGCTTATACGGCTACGAGCAGTACTTC
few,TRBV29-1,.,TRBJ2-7,CSVEAESSYEQYF,TGCAGCGTTGAGGCAGAGAGCTCCTACGAGCAGTACTTC
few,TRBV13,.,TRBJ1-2,CASSLSAAYGYTF,TGTGCCAGCAGCTTATCGGCAGCCTATGGCTACACCTTC